Below, 2 T cell receptor beta chains from the same sample are listed, as sequenced in a study of control samples from healthy donors and cancer patients. Generated by immunoSEQ multiplex PCR, the TCRdb table keeps only in-frame clones and is missing some. Here the sample spans 150,000 to 180,000 clones, roughly 94% being singletons. The specimen sequenced was blood. Receptors were obtained from a man aged 40-55 years in good health.

The chain couples TRBV3-1 (or the pseudogene TRBV3-2) to TRBJ1-2, with D hard to call. This CDR3 has 13 amino acids. CDR1 is LGHDT, CDR2 YNNKEL, per germline (reference sequence). The V end lost 6 bases, the J end lost 6 bases, and 14 bases lay between the germline ends. The CDR3 reads CASRLYESDGYTF. CDR3 coding DNA: TGTGCCAGCAGGTTATATGAGTCAGATGGCTACACCTTC.

This chain connects TRBV6-5 to TRBJ1-1; 10 nucleotides align to TRBD1. This CDR3 is built from 15 residues. CDR1 and CDR2 (germline): MNHEY, SVGAGI. J was trimmed by 5 bases and V by 6 bases; bases with no gene match: 9. The CDR3: CASRDRGQRGTEAFF. Here the CDR3 DNA reads TGTGCCAGCAGAGACAGGGGGCAAAGAGGAACTGAAGCTTTCTTT.